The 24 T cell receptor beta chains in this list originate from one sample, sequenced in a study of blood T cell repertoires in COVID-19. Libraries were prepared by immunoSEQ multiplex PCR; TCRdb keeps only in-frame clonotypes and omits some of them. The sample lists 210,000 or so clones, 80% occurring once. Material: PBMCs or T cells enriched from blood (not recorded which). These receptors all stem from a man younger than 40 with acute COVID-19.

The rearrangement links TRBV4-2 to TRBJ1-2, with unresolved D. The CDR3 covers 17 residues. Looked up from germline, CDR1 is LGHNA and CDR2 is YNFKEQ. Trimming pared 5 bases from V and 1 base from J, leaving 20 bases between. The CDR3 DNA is TGTGCCAGCAGCTATGAGACGCAGACTGACTTTAACTATGGCTACACCTTC. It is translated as CASSYETQTDFNYGYTF.

DNA of the CDR3: TGTGCCAGCAGGACCCCTTCCGGAGGGGGCGCAGATACGCAGTATTTT. Residues: CASRTPSGGGADTQYF. The chain links TRBV28 to TRBJ2-3; D might be TRBD1 (7 bases). This CDR3 is 16 amino acids long. Trimming removed 6 bases at V and 4 bases at J, with 20 bases between. Germline CDR1 and CDR2: MDHEN and SYDVKM.

The DNA of the CDR3 is TGTGCCAGCAGCTTAGAAGGGGGTGGGGTGACGCCATCTATGTACGAGCAGTACTTC. Residues: CASSLEGGGVTPSMYEQYF. The J gene is TRBJ2-7, the V gene TRBV11-2; D may be TRBD1 (6 bases). Germline values: CDR1 SGHAT, CDR2 FQNNGV. Trimming removed 0 bases from V and 4 bases from J, with 25 bases in between. CDR3 length: 19 amino acids.

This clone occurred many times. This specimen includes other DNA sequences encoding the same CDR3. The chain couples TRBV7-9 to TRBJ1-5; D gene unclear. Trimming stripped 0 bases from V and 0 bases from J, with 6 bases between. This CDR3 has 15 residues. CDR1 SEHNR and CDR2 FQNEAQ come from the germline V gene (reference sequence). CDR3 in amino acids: CASSLAGDSNQPQHF. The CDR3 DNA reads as TGTGCCAGCAGCTTAGCCGGGGATAGCAATCAGCCCCAGCATTTT.

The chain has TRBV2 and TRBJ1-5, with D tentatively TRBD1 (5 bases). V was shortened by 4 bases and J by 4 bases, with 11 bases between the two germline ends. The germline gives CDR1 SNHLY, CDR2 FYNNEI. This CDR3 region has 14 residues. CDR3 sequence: CASSAGRANQPQHF. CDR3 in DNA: TGTGCCAGCAGTGCCGGCAGGGCAAATCAGCCCCAGCATTTT. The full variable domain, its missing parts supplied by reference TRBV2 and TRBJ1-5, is EPEVTQTPSHQVTQMGQEVILRCVPISNHLYFYWYRQILGQKVEFLVSFYNNEISEKSEIFDDQFSVERPDGSNFTLKIRSTKLEDSAMYFCASSAGRANQPQHFGDGTRLSIL.

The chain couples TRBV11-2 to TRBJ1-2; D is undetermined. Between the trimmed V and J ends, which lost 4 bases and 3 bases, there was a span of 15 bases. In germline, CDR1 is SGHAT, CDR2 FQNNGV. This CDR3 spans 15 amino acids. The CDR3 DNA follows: TGTGCCAGCAGCTCCCCCCGGGTAGGCTACTATGGCTACACCTTC. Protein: CASSSPRVGYYGYTF.

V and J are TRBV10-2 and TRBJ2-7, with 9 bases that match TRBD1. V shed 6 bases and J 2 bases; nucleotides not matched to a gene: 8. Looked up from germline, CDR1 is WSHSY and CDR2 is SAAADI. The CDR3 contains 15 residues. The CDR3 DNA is TGCGCCAGCAGACTAAGAACAGGGGGCGCCTACGAGCAGTACTTC. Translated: CASRLRTGGAYEQYF.

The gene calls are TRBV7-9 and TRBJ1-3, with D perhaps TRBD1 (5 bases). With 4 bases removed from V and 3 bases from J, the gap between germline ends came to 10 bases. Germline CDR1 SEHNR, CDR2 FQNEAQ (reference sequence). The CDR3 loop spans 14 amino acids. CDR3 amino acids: CASSSGTRGNTIYF. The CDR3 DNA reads TGTGCCAGCAGCTCTGGGACTCGTGGAAACACCATATATTTT.

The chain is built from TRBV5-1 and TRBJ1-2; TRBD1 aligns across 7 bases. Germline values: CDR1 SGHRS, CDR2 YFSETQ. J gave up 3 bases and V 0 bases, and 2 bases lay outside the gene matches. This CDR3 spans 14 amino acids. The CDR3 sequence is CASSLADRDYGYTF. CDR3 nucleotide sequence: TGCGCCAGCAGCTTGGCCGACAGGGACTATGGCTACACCTTC. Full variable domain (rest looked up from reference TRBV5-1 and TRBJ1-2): KAGVTQTPRYLIKTRGQQVTLSCSPISGHRSVSWYQQTPGQGLQFLFEYFSETQRNKGNFPGRFSGRQFSNSRSEMNVSTLELGDSALYLCASSLADRDYGYTFGSGTRLTVV.

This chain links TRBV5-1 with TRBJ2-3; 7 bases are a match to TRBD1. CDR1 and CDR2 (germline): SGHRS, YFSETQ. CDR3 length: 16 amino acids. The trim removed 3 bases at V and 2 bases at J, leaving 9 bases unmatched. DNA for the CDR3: TGCGCCAGCAGCTCAAGACAGGGCGAAGACACAGATACGCAGTATTTT. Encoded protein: CASSSRQGEDTDTQYF.

The CDR3 DNA is TGTGCCAGCAGCTTAGACGGGGGAACTAATGAAAAACTGTTTTTT. Its translation is CASSLDGGTNEKLFF. The V and J genes are TRBV11-2 and TRBJ1-4, with a tentative D call TRBD1 (5 bases). CDR1 is SGHAT, CDR2 FQNNGV, per germline. Trimming shortened V by 0 bases and J by 1 base, and 6 bases separated the two germline ends. The CDR3 extends over 15 amino acids.

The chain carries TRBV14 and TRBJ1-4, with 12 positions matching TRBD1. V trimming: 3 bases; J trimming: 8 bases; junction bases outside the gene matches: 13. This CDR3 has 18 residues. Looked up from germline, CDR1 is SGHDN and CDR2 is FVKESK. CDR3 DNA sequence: TGTGCCAGCAGCCAGTCCACCGGGACAGGGGGCCTTCGCGAAAAACTGTTTTTT. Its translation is CASSQSTGTGGLREKLFF.

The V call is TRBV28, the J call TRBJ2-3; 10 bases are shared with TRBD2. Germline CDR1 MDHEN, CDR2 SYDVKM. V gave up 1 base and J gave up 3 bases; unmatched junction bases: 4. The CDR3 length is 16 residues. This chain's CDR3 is CASSLSLAGRTDTQYF. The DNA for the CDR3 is TGTGCCAGCAGTTTATCACTAGCGGGGAGGACAGATACGCAGTATTTT.

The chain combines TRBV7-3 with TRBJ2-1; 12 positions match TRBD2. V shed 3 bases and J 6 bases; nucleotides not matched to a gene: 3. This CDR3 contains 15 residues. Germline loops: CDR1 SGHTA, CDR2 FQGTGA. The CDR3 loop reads CASSFASGGANEQFF. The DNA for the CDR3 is TGTGCCAGCAGCTTCGCTAGCGGGGGGGCCAATGAGCAGTTCTTC.

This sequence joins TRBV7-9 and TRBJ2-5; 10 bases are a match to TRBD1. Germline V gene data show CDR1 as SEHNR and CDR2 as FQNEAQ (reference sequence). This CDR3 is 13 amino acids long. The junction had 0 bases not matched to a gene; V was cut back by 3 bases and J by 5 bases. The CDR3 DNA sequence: TGTGCCAGCAGCTTGGACAGGGGGGAGACCCAGTACTTC. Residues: CASSLDRGETQYF.

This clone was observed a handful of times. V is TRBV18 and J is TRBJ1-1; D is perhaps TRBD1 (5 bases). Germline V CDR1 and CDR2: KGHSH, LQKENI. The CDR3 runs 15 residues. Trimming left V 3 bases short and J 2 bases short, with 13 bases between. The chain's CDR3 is CASSPTGGDNTEAFF. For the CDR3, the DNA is TGTGCCAGCTCACCCACGGGAGGGGATAACACTGAAGCTTTCTTT. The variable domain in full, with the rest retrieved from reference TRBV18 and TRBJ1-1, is NAGVMQNPRHLVRRRGQEARLRCSPMKGHSHVYWYRQLPEEGLKFMVYLQKENIIDESGMPKERFSAEFPKEGPSILRIQQVVRGDSAAYFCASSPTGGDNTEAFFGQGTRLTVV.

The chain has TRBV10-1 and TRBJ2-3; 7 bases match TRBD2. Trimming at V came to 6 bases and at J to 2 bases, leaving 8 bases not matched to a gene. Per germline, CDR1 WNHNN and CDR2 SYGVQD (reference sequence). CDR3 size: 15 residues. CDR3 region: CASSPSAGTTDTQYF. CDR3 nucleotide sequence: TGCGCCAGCAGCCCCTCAGCGGGGACCACAGATACGCAGTATTTT.

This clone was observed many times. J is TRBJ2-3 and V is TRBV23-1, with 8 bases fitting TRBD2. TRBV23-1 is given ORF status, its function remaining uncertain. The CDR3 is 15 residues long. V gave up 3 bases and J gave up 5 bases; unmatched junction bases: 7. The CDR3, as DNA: TGCGCCAGCAGTCAGCCGGGACTAGAATTAGATACGCAGTATTTT. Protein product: CASSQPGLELDTQYF.

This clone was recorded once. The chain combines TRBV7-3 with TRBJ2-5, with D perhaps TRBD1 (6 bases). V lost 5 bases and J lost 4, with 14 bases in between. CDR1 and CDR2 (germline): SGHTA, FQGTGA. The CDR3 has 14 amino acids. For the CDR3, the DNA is TGTGCCAGCAGCCTACAGGGAATTCGAGAGACCCAGTACTTC. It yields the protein CASSLQGIRETQYF.

The DNA of the CDR3 is TGTGCCAGCAGGGGACTGGAACTCGCAGATACGCAGTATTTT. This encodes CASRGLELADTQYF. The V and J genes are TRBV6-5 and TRBJ2-3, with D tentatively TRBD2 (6 bases). V gave up 6 bases and J gave up 4 bases, with 14 bases separating them. The CDR3 covers 14 residues. Germline V gene data show CDR1 as MNHEY and CDR2 as SVGAGI.

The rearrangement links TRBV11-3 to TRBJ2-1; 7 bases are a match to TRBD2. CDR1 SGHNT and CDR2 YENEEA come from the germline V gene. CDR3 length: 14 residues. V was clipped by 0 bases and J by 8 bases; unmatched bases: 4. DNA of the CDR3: TGTGCCAGCAGCTTAGAGGCGGGGGACGATGAGCAGTTCTTC. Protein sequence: CASSLEAGDDEQFF. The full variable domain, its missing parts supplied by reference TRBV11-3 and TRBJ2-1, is EAGVVQSPRYKIIEKKQPVAFWCNPISGHNTLYWYLQNLGQGPELLIRYENEEAVDDSQLPKDRFSAERLKGVDSTLKIQPAELGDSAVYLCASSLEAGDDEQFFGPGTRLTVL.

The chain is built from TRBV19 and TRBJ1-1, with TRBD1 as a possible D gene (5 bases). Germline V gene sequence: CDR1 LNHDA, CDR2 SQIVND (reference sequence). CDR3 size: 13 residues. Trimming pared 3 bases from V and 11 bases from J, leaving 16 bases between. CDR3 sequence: CASSILDSSEAFF. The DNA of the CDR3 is TGTGCCAGTAGTATTCTTGACAGCTCCGAGGCTTTCTTT.

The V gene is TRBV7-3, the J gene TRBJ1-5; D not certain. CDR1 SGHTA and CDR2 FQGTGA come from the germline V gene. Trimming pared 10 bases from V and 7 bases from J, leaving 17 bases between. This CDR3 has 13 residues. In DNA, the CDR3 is TGTGCCACCTGGACTTTCCAAGGCCAGCCCCAGCATTTT. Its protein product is CATWTFQGQPQHF.

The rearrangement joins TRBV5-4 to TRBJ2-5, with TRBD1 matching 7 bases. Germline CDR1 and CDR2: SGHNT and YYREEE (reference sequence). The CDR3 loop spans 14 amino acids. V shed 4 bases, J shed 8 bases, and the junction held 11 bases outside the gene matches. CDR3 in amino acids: CASSPGTVASTQYF. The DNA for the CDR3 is TGTGCCAGCAGCCCGGGGACAGTTGCTAGTACCCAGTACTTC.